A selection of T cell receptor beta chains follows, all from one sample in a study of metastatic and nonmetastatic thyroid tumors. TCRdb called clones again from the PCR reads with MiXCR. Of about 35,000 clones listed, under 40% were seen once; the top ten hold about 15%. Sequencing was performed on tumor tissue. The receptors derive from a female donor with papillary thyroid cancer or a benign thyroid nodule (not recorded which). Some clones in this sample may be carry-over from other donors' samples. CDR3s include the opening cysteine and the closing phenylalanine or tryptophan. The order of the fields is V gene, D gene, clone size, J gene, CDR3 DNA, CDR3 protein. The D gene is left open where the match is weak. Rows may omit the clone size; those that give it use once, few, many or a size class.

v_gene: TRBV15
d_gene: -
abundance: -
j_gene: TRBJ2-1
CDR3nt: TGTGCCACCAGCAGGGCCCGGTATTACAATGAGCAGTTCTTC
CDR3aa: CATSRARYYNEQFF

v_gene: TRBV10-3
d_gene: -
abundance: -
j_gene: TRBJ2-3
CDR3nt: TGTGCCATCAGTCTCTCAACTATGGGAGATACGCAGTATTTT
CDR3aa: CAISLSTMGDTQYF

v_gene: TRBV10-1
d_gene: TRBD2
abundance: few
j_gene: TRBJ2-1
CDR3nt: TGCGCCAGCAGTCCCTCTAGCGGGGGTGGATACAATGAGCAGTTCTTC
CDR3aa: CASSPSSGGGYNEQFF

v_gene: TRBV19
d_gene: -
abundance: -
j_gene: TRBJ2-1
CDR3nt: TGTGCCAGTAGTTTCGGATCCTGGTACAATGAGCAGTTCTTC
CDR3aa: CASSFGSWYNEQFF

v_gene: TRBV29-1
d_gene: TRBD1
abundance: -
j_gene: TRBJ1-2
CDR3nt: TGCAGCGTTGCTCTTGGGACAGATTACTATGGCTACACCTTC
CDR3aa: CSVALGTDYYGYTF

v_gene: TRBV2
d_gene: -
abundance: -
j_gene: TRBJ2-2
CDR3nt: TGTGCCAGCGGGACCCAGCGGCTTGCTGAAGGGGGGGATAACACCGGGGAGCTGTTTTTT
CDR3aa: CASGTQRLAEGGDNTGELFF

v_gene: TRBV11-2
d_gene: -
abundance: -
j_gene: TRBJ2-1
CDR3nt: TGTGCCAGCAGCCTAGGACCGGGAACAGCCAATGAGCAGTTCTTC
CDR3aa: CASSLGPGTANEQFF

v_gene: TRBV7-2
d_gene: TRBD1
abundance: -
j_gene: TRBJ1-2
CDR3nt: TGTGCCAGCAGCTTAATTCGGACAGGGCTCTATGGCTACACCTTC
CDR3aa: CASSLIRTGLYGYTF

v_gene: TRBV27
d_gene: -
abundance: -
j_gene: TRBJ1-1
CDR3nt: TGTGCCAGCAGTTTAGGGGGAGGATCTAGTTGGGCTTTCTTT
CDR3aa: CASSLGGGSSWAFF

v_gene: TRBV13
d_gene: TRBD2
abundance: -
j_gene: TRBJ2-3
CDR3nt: TGTGCCAGCAGCACCGGCCAGCTCGGTAGCGGGAGGGCCGCAGATACGCAGTATTTT
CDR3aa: CASSTGQLGSGRAADTQYF

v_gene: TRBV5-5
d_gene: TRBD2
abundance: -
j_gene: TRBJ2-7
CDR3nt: TGTGCCAGCAGTGGGACTAGCGGAGCTTACGAGCAGTACTTC
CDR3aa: CASSGTSGAYEQYF

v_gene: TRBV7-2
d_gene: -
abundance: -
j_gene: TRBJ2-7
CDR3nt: TGTGCCAGCAGCTTGCAAGCGATGGGGGAGCAGTACTTC
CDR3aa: CASSLQAMGEQYF

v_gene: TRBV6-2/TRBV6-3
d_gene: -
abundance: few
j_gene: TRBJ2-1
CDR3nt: TGTGCCAGCAGTTACTCGAACAGGGAGCAGTTCTTC
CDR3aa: CASSYSNREQFF

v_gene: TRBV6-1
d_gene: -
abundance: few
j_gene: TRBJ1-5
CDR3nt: TGTGCCAGCAGTACACAGGACGATCAGCCCCAGCATTTT
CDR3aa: CASSTQDDQPQHF

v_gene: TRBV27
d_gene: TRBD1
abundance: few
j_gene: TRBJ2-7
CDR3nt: TGTGCCAGCAGTCCGTTTGTACAGGGGTACGAGCAGTACTTC
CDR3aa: CASSPFVQGYEQYF

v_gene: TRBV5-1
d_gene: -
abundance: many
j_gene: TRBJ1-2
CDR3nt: TGCGCCAGCAGCCTTCGACAAGGGCACTATGGCTACACCTTC
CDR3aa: CASSLRQGHYGYTF

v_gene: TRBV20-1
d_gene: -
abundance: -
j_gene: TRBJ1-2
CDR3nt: TGCAGTGCGGGCAGGGCAAGCTATGGCTACACCTTC
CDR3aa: CSAGRASYGYTF

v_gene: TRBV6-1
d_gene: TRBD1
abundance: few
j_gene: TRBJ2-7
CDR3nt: TGTGCCAGCAGAAAAGACAGGGGGCACGAGCAGTACTTC
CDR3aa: CASRKDRGHEQYF

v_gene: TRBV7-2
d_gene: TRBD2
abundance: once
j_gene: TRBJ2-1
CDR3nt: TGTGCCAGCAGCTTAGGGCTAGCGGCAGACTCCTACAATGAGCAGTTCTTC
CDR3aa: CASSLGLAADSYNEQFF

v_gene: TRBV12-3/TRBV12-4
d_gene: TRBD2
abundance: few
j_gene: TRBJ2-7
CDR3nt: TGTGCCGTAAAGGCGGGGGGGTCCTACGAGCAGTACTTC
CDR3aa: CAVKAGGSYEQYF

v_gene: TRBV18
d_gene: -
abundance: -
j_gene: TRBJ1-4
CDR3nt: TGTGCCAGCTCACCACGGCAGGATAATGAAAAACTGTTTTTT
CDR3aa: CASSPRQDNEKLFF

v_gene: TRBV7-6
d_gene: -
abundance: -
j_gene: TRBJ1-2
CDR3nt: TGTGCCAGCAGCTTAGGTCAGGGAGGGAAAGGCTACACCTTC
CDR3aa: CASSLGQGGKGYTF

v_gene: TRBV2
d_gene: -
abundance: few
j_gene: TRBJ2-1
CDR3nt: TGTGCCAGCAGTGATTTGCGGGGCCGCGAGCAGTTCTTC
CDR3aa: CASSDLRGREQFF

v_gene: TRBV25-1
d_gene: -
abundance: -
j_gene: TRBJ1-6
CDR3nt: TGTGCCAGCAGTGATTGGGCGGGGAACGGATCACCCCTCCACTTT
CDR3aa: CASSDWAGNGSPLHF

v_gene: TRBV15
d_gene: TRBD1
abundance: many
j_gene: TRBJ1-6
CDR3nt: TGTGCCACCAGCAGGAAGGACAGGGTCTATTCACCCCTCCACTTT
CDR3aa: CATSRKDRVYSPLHF

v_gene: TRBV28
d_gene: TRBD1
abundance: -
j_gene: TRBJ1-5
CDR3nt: TGTGCCAGCAGTTTAGGGGGACAGGGGAATCAGCCCCAGCATTTT
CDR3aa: CASSLGGQGNQPQHF

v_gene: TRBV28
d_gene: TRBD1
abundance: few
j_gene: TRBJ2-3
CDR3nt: TGTGCCAGCAGCTTCCCCGGGACAGGGGGCTATACAGATACGCAGTATTTT
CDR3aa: CASSFPGTGGYTDTQYF

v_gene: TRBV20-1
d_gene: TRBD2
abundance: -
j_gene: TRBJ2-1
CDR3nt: TGCAGTGCTAGGGCCCCTAGGGAAGCGGGAGCCTACAATGAGCAGTTCTTC
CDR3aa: CSARAPREAGAYNEQFF

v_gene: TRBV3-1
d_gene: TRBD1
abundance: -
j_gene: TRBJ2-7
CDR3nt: TGTGCCAGCAGCCAACGACACAGGGGGCGAACGAGCGAGCAGTACTTC
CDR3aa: CASSQRHRGRTSEQYF

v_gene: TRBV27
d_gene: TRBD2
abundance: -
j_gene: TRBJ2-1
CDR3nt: TGTGCCAGCACTTCCGGGACTAGCGGGAGCAATGAGCAGTTCTTC
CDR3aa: CASTSGTSGSNEQFF

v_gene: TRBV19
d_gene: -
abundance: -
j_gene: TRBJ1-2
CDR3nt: TGTGCCAGTACCACTCAAGCAAAGGGAGTACCCGGCTACACCTTC
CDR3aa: CASTTQAKGVPGYTF

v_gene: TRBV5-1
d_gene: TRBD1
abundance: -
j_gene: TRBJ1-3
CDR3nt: TGCGCCAGCAGCTTGGAGGGGGCGCACGGAAACACCATATATTTT
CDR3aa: CASSLEGAHGNTIYF

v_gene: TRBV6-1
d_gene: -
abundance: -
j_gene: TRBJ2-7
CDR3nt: TGTGCCAGCAGTTCCAGGCTCCTAAAGGGCGAGCAGTACTTC
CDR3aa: CASSSRLLKGEQYF

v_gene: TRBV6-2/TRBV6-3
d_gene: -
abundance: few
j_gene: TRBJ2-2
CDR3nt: TGTGCCAGCAAGGAGCAGTCAGTCACCGGGGAGCTGTTTTTT
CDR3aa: CASKEQSVTGELFF

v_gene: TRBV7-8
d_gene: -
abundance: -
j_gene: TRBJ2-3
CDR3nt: TGTGCCAGCTGGTCGAACAGGGATGTGGCAGATACGCAGTATTTT
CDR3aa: CASWSNRDVADTQYF

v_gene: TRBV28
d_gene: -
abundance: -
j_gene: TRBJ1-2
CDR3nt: TGTGCCAGCAGTTTATATCAGACTGATGGCTACACCTTC
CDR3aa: CASSLYQTDGYTF

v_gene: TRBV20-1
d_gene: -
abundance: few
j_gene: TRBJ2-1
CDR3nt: TGCAGTGCTAGCCACTACAATGAGCAGTTCTTC
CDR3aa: CSASHYNEQFF

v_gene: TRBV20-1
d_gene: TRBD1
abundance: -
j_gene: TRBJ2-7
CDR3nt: TGCAGTGCTAGAGACCAATGGACAGGGCGAGGGGAGCAGTACTTC
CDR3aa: CSARDQWTGRGEQYF

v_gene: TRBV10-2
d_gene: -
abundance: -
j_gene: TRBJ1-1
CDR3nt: TGCGCCAGCAGTGAGGCCTATCCAGGAATGAACACTGAAGCTTTCTTT
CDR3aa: CASSEAYPGMNTEAFF

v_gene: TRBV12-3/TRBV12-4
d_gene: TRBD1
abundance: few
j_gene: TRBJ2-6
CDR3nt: TGTGCCAGCAGCGACAGGGAACTAACTGGGGCCAACGTCCTGACTTTC
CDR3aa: CASSDRELTGANVLTF

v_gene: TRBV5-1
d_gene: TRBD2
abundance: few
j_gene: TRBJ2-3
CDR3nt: TGCGCCAGCAGCCTCAGACCCAATAGCGGGAGCACAGATACGCAGTATTTT
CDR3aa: CASSLRPNSGSTDTQYF

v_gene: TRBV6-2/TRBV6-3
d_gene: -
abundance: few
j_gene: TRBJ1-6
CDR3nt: TGTGCCAGCAGTTACCGGTCCCCTAGGGATTCACCCCTCCACTTT
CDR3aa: CASSYRSPRDSPLHF

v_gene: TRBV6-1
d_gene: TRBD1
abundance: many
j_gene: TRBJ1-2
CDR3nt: TGTGCCAGCAGCCAACTTTCCAGGACAGGAGACGGCTACACCTTC
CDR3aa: CASSQLSRTGDGYTF

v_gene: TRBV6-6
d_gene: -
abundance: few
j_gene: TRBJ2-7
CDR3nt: TGTGCCAGCAGTTACAAGGGGCCTGAATCCTACGAGCAGTACTTC
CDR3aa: CASSYKGPESYEQYF

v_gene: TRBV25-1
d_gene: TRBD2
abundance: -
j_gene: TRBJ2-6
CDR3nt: TGTGCCAGCAGTGTCCCAGCGGGAATCTCTGGGGCCAACGTCCTGACTTTC
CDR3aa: CASSVPAGISGANVLTF

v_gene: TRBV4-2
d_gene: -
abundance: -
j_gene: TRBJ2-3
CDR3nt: TGTGCCAGCAGCCCCGAGGCGGCGGGGGCCGATACGCAGTATTTT
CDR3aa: CASSPEAAGADTQYF

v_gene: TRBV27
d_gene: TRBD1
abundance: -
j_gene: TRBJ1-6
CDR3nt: TGTGCCAGCAGTTTGTCCGGACAGGAGAATTCACCCCTCCACTTT
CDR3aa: CASSLSGQENSPLHF

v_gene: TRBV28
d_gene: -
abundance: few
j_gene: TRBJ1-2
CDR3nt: TGTGCCAGCACCCCAAGAGATGGCTACACCTTC
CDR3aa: CASTPRDGYTF

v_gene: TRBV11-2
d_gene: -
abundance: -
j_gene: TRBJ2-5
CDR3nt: TGTGCCAGCAGCTTAGAGACCCAGTACTTC
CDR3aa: CASSLETQYF

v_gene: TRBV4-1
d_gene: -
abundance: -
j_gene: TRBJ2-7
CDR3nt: TGCGCCAGCAGCCATCCGCCGAACGGGGGCACCTACGAGCAGTACTTC
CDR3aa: CASSHPPNGGTYEQYF

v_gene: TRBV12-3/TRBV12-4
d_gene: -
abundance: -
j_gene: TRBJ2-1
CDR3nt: TGTGCCAGCAGTGACTGGGGGGCTGGCGAGCAGTTCTTC
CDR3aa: CASSDWGAGEQFF

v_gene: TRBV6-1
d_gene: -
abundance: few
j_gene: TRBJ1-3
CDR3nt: TGTGCCACAAGAACAGGGGGAAACACCATATATTTT
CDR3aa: CATRTGGNTIYF

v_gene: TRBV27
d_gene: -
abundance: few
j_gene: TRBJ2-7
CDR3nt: TGTGCCACCAAGTCTTGGAACCCTGGGGGCTACGAGCAGTACTTC
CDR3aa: CATKSWNPGGYEQYF

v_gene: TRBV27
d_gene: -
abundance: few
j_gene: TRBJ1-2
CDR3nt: TGTGCCAGCAGTTCGGAGGGTTTATATCGCTATGGCTACACCTTC
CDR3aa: CASSSEGLYRYGYTF

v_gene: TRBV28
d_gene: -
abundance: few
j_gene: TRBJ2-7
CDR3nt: TGTGCCAGCCAGCGGTACTACGAGCAGTACTTC
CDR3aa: CASQRYYEQYF